The 23 T cell receptor beta chains listed next were all sequenced from one sample in a study of blood T cells in healthy people across ages. A sample-barcoded 5' primer and a J-beta primer mix were used in a second PCR of roughly 7 to 11 cycles. TCRdb passed the 5' RACE reads through MiXCR, listing each CDR3 protein once. The sample consists of roughly 650,000 distinct CDR3 sequences, approximately 29% of them appearing once. Material: blood. These receptors were taken from a woman of 80 years or more in good health.

The chain employs TRBV21-1 and TRBJ2-5; the DNA was not used to check the table's D call, TRBD2. TRBV21-1 is a recognized pseudogene. The length of the CDR3 is 14 residues. The CDR3 nucleotides are TGTGCCAGCAGACGGCGGGGGGGCCCGGAGACCCAGTACTTC. The encoded protein is CASRRRGGPETQYF.

This clonotype occurred many times. This chain links TRBV5-6 with TRBJ2-5, with 11 bases that match TRBD1. V lost 4 bases and J lost 2; bases outside the gene matches: 10. This CDR3 has 17 amino acids. The germline V gene has CDR1 SGHDT and CDR2 YYEEEE. CDR3 DNA: TGTGCCAGCAGCGAACTTGGACAGGGGGCTCGGCAAGAGACCCAGTACTTC. Its protein is CASSELGQGARQETQYF.

At least ten counts were recorded for this clonotype. The genes are TRBV7-2 and TRBJ2-7, with D maybe TRBD1 (5 bases). CDR3 size: 14 residues. Germline V lookup: CDR1 SGHTA, CDR2 FQGNSA. V lost 1 base, J lost 3 bases, and 10 bases lay in between. For the CDR3, the DNA is TGTGCCAGCAGCTTAGAGGGGCTAAACTACGAGCAGTACTTC. Translating gives CASSLEGLNYEQYF.

Turning to this clonotype: One end of the junction varies from germline; a read error may be responsible. This chain links TRBV6-5 with TRBJ1-5; D not certain. From germline, CDR1 is MNHEY and CDR2 SVGAGI. This CDR3 is 17 amino acids long. For the CDR3, the DNA is TGTGCCAGCAGTGACTCCTCGGGCCCTGGTGGCAATCAGCCCCAGCATTTT. Its protein product is CASSDSSGPGGNQPQHF.

The chain is built from TRBV28 and TRBJ1-6; D possibly corresponds to TRBD1 (5 bases). Trimming removed 7 bases at V and 13 bases at J, with 17 bases between. There are 13 residues in the CDR3. The V gene's germline CDR1 is MDHEN and CDR2 SYDVKM. The CDR3 region has the DNA TGTGCCAGCATGGGGCAGACGTACGAGCCCCTCCACTTT. It specifies CASMGQTYEPLHF.

This clonotype has a count of ten or more. This chain links TRBV6-1 with TRBJ2-7, with D possibly matching TRBD2 (5 bases). CDR1 and CDR2 (germline): MNHNS, SASEGT. The CDR3 runs 13 residues. V shed 3 bases and J shed 4 bases, with 10 bases lying between them. The CDR3 reads CASSDRDRYEQYF. CDR3 sequence (DNA): TGTGCCAGCAGTGACCGGGATAGGTACGAGCAGTACTTC.

This chain connects TRBV2 to TRBJ2-2, with no clear D. This CDR3 has 14 amino acids. V lost 6 bases and J lost 2, with 10 bases in between. Per germline, CDR1 SNHLY and CDR2 FYNNEI. The CDR3 protein is CASRRHINTGELFF. CDR3 nucleotide sequence: TGTGCCAGCAGGAGACACATTAACACCGGGGAGCTGTTTTTT.

In this sample, this clonotype turned up many times. At one end, the junction sequence differs from germline, possibly due to a read error. The rearrangement joins TRBV5-6 to TRBJ2-7; TRBD2 might be the D (6 bases). Germline V lookup: CDR1 SGHDT, CDR2 YYEEEE. This CDR3 is built from 15 residues. DNA of the CDR3: TGCGCCAGCAGCTTAGGGACTGGCCTAACCTACGAGCAGTACTTC. It encodes CASSLGTGLTYEQYF.

This clonotype was seen only a few times. This clone may be a read error of a much larger clone one base away. The gene calls are TRBV29-1 and TRBJ2-1; 11 positions agree with TRBD2. This CDR3 spans 14 amino acids. CDR1 and CDR2 from the germline V gene are SQVTM and ANQGSEA. This CDR3 reads CSGGVAGGYSEQFF. As DNA, the CDR3 is TGCAGCGGTGGAGTAGCGGGGGGGTACAGTGAGCAGTTCTTC.

This clonotype showed up just a few times. The chain couples TRBV5-8 to TRBJ2-1, with a weak D call TRBD1 (5 bases). The CDR3 is made up of 14 amino acids. From germline, CDR1 is SGHTS and CDR2 YDEGEE. CDR3 loop: CAEAPTATSNEQFF. In nucleotides, the CDR3 is TGTGCTGAGGCGCCGACAGCTACCTCCAATGAGCAGTTCTTC. Full variable domain (outside the CDR3, taken from reference TRBV5-8 and TRBJ2-1): EAGVTQSPTHLIKTRGQQATLRCSPISGHTSVYWYQQALGLGLQFLLWYDEGEERNRGNFPPRFSGRQFPNYSSELNVNALELEDSALYLCAEAPTATSNEQFFGPGTRLTVL.

This clonotype was seen repeatedly, ten times or more. This chain links TRBV10-3 with TRBJ1-4; no clear D. The CDR3 covers 12 residues. CDR1 is ENHRY, CDR2 SYGVKD, per germline. Deletions cut 3 bases from V and 7 bases from J, with 6 bases between. The CDR3, as DNA: TGTGCCATCAGTGATTACACTGAAAAACTGTTTTTT. This gives the protein CAISDYTEKLFF.

To note about this clonotype: Possible read error: a much larger clone is one base away. The chain couples TRBV7-2 to TRBJ2-3; weak D call: TRBD2 (7 bases). The CDR3 runs 17 residues. Per the germline V gene, CDR1 is SGHTA and CDR2 is FQGNSA. V lost 2 bases, J lost 0 bases, and 15 bases lay in between. CDR3 nucleotide sequence: TGTGCCAGCAGCTTAAGACCGGGGGGCATTAGCACAGATACGCAGTATTTT. Protein: CASSLRPGGISTDTQYF. The full variable domain, its missing parts supplied by reference TRBV7-2 and TRBJ2-3, is GAGVSQSPSNKVTEKGKDVELRCDPISGHTALYWYRQSLGQGLEFLIYFQGNSAPDKSGLPSDRFSAERTGGSVSTLTIQRTQQEDSAVYLCASSLRPGGISTDTQYFGPGTRLTVL.

This clonotype appeared many times. The V gene is TRBV3-1, the J gene TRBJ2-5; D is ambiguous. From germline, CDR1 is LGHDT and CDR2 YNNKEL (reference sequence). With 0 bases removed from V and 1 base from J, the gap between germline ends came to 9 bases. The CDR3 contains 15 residues. CDR3 DNA: TGTGCCAGCAGCCAAGATACGAACAGCCAAGAGACCCAGTACTTC. This translates into CASSQDTNSQETQYF.

This clonotype appeared many times. V and J are TRBV20-1 and TRBJ1-4; D is unclear. Per germline, CDR1 DFQATT and CDR2 SNEGSKA (reference sequence). The V and J ends lost 7 bases and 0 bases respectively, with 9 bases between them. CDR3 length: 13 amino acids. CDR3 region: CSVRPATNEKLFF. The DNA of the CDR3 is TGCAGTGTCCGCCCTGCAACTAATGAAAAACTGTTTTTT.

Regarding this clonotype: A read error may explain this, as a much larger clone is one base away. The chain couples TRBV15 to TRBJ1-5; 9 bases fit TRBD1. The CDR3 runs 15 residues. Per the germline V gene, CDR1 is LNHNV and CDR2 is YYDKDF (reference sequence). The CDR3 region is CATNRDRGQGQPQHF. CDR3 in DNA: TGTGCCACCAACAGAGATAGGGGACAGGGACAGCCCCAGCATTTT.

The chain employs TRBV6-2 or TRBV6-3 and TRBJ1-5; D perhaps matches TRBD1 (6 bases). The V end was cut by 7 bases, the J end by 4 bases, with 14 bases between. This CDR3 spans 14 amino acids. Germline V gene sequence: CDR1 MNHEY, CDR2 SVGEGT. The CDR3 DNA follows: TGTGCCAGCACCGGGACAAGCCCTAATCAGCCCCAGCATTTT. Encoded protein: CASTGTSPNQPQHF.

J is TRBJ2-3 and V is TRBV12-3 or TRBV12-4, with a weak D call TRBD2 (6 bases). This CDR3 region has 14 residues. The V and J ends lost 11 bases and 4 bases respectively, with 19 bases between them. The CDR3 nucleotides read TGTGCCCTCAAGGCCCTAGCGAACGCAGATACGCAGTATTTT. It is translated as CALKALANADTQYF.

Worth noting for this clonotype: This may arise from a read error, as a much more abundant clone is one base away. This chain uses TRBV6-5 with TRBJ2-7; tentative D call: TRBD1 (6 bases). The V gene's germline CDR1 is MNHEY and CDR2 SVGAGI. The CDR3 consists of 15 residues. Trimming cost V 2 bases and J 4 bases, with 15 bases left between them. In DNA, the CDR3 is TGTGCCAGCAGTTACGACGGGCAGGGGCGTTACGAGCAGTACTTC. Protein: CASSYDGQGRYEQYF.

J is TRBJ1-5 and V is TRBV15; no clear D gene. This CDR3 is 15 amino acids long. The germline V and J ends were trimmed by 3 bases and 2 bases, with 11 bases remaining between them. Per the germline V gene, CDR1 is LNHNV and CDR2 is YYDKDF (reference sequence). Written as DNA, the CDR3 is TGTGCCACCAGCAGGGCAGGTAGCGGCAATCAGCCCCAGCATTTT. Its protein is CATSRAGSGNQPQHF.

This clonotype was found many times. The chain combines TRBV7-2 with TRBJ2-5; 9 nucleotides match TRBD2. The CDR3 has 15 residues. Losses at the gene ends were 4 bases for V and 4 bases for J; bases not matched to a gene: 7. Per the germline V gene, CDR1 is SGHTA and CDR2 is FQGNSA. Here the CDR3 reads CASSSSGALGETQYF. The CDR3 DNA reads as TGTGCCAGCAGCTCTAGCGGGGCCTTGGGAGAGACCCAGTACTTC.

The chain combines TRBV9 with TRBJ1-2; 9 bases fit TRBD1. Germline loops: CDR1 SGDLS, CDR2 YYNGEE. V shed 0 bases, J shed 4 bases, and the junction held 1 base outside the gene matches. The CDR3 covers 14 residues. DNA of the CDR3: TGTGCCAGCAGCGTAGACAGGGGGCTCTATGGCTACACCTTC. Protein product: CASSVDRGLYGYTF.

In its sample, this clonotype was seen many times. The chain uses TRBV7-3 and TRBJ2-3; D may match TRBD1 or TRBD2 (5 bases each). The germline V gene encodes CDR1 SGHTA and CDR2 FQGTGA. CDR3 length: 16 amino acids. V lost 1 base, J lost 2 bases, and 13 bases lay in between. The CDR3 loop reads CASSLRGEKTTDTQYF. For the CDR3, the DNA is TGTGCCAGCAGCTTAAGAGGGGAAAAGACCACAGATACGCAGTATTTT.

This clonotype was seen ten or more times. The V and J genes are TRBV6-5 and TRBJ1-2, with no clear D. CDR1 is MNHEY and CDR2 is SVGAGI in the germline V gene. The CDR3 loop spans 16 amino acids. The ends were cut back, 0 bases at V and 4 bases at J, with 15 bases in the middle. DNA for the CDR3: TGTGCCAGCAGTTACTCTCGGCAGCTAACGACCTATGGCTACACCTTC. It yields the protein CASSYSRQLTTYGYTF.